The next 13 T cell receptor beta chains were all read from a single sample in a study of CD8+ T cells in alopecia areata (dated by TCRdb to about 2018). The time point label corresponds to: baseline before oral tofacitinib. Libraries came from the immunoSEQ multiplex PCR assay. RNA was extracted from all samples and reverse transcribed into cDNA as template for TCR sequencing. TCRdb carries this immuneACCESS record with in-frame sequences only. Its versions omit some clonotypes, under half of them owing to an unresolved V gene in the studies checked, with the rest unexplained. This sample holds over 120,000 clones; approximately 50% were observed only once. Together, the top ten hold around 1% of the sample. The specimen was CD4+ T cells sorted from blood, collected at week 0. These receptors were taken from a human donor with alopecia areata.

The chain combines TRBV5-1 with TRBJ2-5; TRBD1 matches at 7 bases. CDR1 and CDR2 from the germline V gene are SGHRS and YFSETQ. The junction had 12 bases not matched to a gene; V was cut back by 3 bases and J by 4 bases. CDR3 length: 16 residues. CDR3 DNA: TGCGCCAGCAGCTCCTCCCACGGGACAGCTCTAGAGACCCAGTACTTC. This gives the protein CASSSSHGTALETQYF.

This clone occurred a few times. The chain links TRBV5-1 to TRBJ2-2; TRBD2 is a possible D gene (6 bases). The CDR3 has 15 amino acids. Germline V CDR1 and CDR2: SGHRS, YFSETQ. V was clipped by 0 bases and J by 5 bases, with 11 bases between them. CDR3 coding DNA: TGCGCCAGCAGCTTGGCCATGGCGGGGACCGGGGAGCTGTTTTTT. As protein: CASSLAMAGTGELFF.

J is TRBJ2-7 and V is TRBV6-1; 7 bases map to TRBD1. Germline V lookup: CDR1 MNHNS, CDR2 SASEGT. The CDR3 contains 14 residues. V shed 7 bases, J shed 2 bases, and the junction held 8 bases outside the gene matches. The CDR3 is CASTPDQGAYEQYF. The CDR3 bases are TGTGCCAGCACTCCGGACCAGGGGGCCTACGAGCAGTACTTC.

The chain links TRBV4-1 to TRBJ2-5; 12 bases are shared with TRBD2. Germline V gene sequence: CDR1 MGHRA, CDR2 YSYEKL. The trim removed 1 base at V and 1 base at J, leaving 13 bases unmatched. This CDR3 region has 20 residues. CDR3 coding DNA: TGCGCCAGCAGCCAAGTAGTTAGTACACTAGCGGGAGGTGTCCAAGAGACCCAGTACTTC. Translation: CASSQVVSTLAGGVQETQYF.

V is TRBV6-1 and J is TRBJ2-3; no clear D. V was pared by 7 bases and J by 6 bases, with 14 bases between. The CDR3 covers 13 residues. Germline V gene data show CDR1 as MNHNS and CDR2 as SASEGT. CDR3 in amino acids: CASTERGEDTQYF. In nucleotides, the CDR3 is TGTGCCAGCACCGAGCGAGGCGAGGATACGCAGTATTTT.

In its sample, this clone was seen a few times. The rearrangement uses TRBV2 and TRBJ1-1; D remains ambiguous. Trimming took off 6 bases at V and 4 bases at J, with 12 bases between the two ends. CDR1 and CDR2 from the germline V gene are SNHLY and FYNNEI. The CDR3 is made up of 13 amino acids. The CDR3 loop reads CASRLSGPTEAFF. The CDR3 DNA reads TGTGCCAGCAGACTCAGCGGTCCCACTGAAGCTTTCTTT.

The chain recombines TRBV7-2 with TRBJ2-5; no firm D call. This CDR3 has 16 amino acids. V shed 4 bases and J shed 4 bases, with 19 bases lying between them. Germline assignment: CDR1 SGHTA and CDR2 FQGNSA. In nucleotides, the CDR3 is TGTGCCAGCAGCTCCACTATCACCCTCGTTGGAGAGACCCAGTACTTC. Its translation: CASSSTITLVGETQYF.

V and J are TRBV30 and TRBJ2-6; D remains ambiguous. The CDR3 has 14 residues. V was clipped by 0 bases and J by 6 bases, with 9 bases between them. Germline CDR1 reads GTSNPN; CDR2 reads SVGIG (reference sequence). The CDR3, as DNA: TGTGCCTGGAGTGTGGAAGATCTGGCCAACGTCCTGACTTTC. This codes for CAWSVEDLANVLTF.

The CDR3 nucleotides are TGTGCCACCTCTGGCCCGGATGAAAAACTGTTTTTT. The encoded protein is CATSGPDEKLFF. The chain carries TRBV15 and TRBJ1-4; D is uncertain. The V end lost 8 bases, the J end lost 6 bases, and 10 bases lay between the germline ends. The CDR3 consists of 12 residues. Germline-derived CDR1 and CDR2 are LNHNV and YYDKDF (reference sequence).

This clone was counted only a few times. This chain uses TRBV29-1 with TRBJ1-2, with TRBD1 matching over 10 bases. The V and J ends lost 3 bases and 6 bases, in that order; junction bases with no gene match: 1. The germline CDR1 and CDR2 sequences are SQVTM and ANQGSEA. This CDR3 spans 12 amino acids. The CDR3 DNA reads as TGCAGCGTTGAGGGGACAGGGGATGGCTACACCTTC. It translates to CSVEGTGDGYTF.

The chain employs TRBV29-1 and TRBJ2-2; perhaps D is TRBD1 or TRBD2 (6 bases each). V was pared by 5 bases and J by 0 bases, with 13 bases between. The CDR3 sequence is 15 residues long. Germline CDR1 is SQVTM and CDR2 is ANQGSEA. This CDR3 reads CSVTAGHANTGELFF. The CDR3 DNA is TGCAGCGTTACTGCGGGACACGCGAACACCGGGGAGCTGTTTTTT.

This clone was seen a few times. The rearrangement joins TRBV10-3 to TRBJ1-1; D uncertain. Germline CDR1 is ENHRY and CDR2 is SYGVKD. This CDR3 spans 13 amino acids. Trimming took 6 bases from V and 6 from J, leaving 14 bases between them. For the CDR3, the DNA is TGTGCCATCAGGGGCGGATCGGTGGCTGAAGCTTTCTTT. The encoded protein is CAIRGGSVAEAFF.

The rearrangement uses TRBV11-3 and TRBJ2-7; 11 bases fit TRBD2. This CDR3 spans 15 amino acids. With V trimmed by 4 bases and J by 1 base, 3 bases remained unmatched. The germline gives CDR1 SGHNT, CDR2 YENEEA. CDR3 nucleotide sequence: TGTGCCAGCAGCTCCGGGACTAGCGGTTCCTACGAGCAGTACTTC. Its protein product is CASSSGTSGSYEQYF.